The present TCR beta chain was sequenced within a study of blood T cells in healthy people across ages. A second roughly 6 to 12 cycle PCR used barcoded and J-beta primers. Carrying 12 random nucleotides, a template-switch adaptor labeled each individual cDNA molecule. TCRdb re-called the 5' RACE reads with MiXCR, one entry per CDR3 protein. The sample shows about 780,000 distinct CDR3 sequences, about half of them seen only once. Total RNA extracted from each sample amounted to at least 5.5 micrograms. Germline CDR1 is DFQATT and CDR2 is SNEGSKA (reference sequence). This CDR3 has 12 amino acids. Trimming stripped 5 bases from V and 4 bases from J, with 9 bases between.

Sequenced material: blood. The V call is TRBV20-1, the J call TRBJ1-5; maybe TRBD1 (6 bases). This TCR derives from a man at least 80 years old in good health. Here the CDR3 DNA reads TGCAGTGCTTCCACAGGGAATCAGCCCCAGCATTTT. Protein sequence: CSASTGNQPQHF.